Reported below is one T cell receptor (beta chain). Its antigen is unidentified. Relative to the germline gene, one junction end is altered; a read error may explain this. Treatment reported: roughly nine-day PBMC culture with coronavirus spike peptide pools or control peptides (ViraFEST assay). This sample stems from a study of vaccination and CD4 T cells after COVID-19. The Oncomine TCR Beta short-read assay sequenced DNA from cultured CD4+ T cells. From the PCR reads, TCRdb called clonotypes with MiXCR, one entry per CDR3 protein. The table includes more than 15,000 distinct CDR3 sequences, approximately 50% detected once. Sequencing was performed on CD4+ T cells from blood, cultured in vitro. The sequence came from a human donor who had recovered from COVID-19.

This CDR3 reads CASSVALRFPAF. CDR3 DNA: TGTGCCAGCAGCGTAGCTTTAAGATTCCCAGCCTTC. This chain links TRBV9 with TRBJ1-2; D is ambiguous. The CDR3 sequence is 12 residues long. CDR1 is SGDLS and CDR2 is YYNGEE in the germline V gene.